Listed below are T cell receptor beta chains from one sample, sequenced in a study of blood T cell repertoires in COVID-19. Sequencing used immunoSEQ multiplex PCR; TCRdb keeps in-frame clones, though not all of them. The sample includes just over 650,000 clones, 90% of them seen just once. The sample taken for sequencing was peripheral blood. These receptors were taken from a woman between 18 and 29 years old with acute or convalescent COVID-19. The CDR3 runs from the conserved cysteine through the conserved F or W. Each record gives: CDR3 length, J gene, D gene, V gene, clone size, CDR3 DNA, CDR3 protein. The D gene is left open where the match is weak. The size field is filled for only some rows; it gives once, few, many or a size class.

17 TRBJ2-3 - TRBV28 - TGTGCCAGCAGTTCTCATCCCGGGACATCCCGCACAGATACGCAGTATTTT CASSSHPGTSRTDTQYF
16 TRBJ1-3 - TRBV11-2 - TGTGCCAGCAGCTTAGTACAGAGGACATCTGGAAACACCATATATTTT CASSLVQRTSGNTIYF
15 TRBJ2-1 - TRBV4-1 - TGCGCCAGCAGCCAAGTAGGGGGGGTCTACAATGAGCAGTTCTTC CASSQVGGVYNEQFF
14 TRBJ1-1 - TRBV14 - TGTGCCAGCAGCCCCCCGTGGGGGGGCCCTGAAGCTTTCTTT CASSPPWGGPEAFF
13 TRBJ1-1 - TRBV19 - TGTGCCAGTAAACCCCAGGGTGTCACTGAAGCTTTCTTT CASKPQGVTEAFF
12 TRBJ2-7 - TRBV3-1/TRBV3-2 - TGTGCCAGCAGCCAATCGAGATACGAGCAGTACTTC CASSQSRYEQYF
15 TRBJ1-5 - TRBV6-4 - TGTGCCAGCGGCCAGGTACAGGGAAACAATCAGCCCCAGCATTTT CASGQVQGNNQPQHF
13 TRBJ2-5 - TRBV27 - TGTGCCACCGATGAGGGGGGGAGGAAGACCCAGTACTTC CATDEGGRKTQYF
14 TRBJ1-1 - TRBV14 - TGTGCCAGCAGCCTAAAAACAGGGAACACTGAAGCTTTCTTT CASSLKTGNTEAFF
15 TRBJ2-3 TRBD2 TRBV9 - TGTGCCAGCAGCGAGCGGGGGAGTAGCACAGATACGCAGTATTTT CASSERGSSTDTQYF
14 TRBJ2-3 - TRBV9 - TGTGCCAGCAGCCAGGACTCGAGCACAGATACGCAGTATTTT CASSQDSSTDTQYF
14 TRBJ2-5 TRBD1 TRBV2 - TGTGCCAGCAGAGAACAGGGGGTGGGAGAGACCCAGTACTTC CASREQGVGETQYF
18 TRBJ1-6 - TRBV10-3 - TGTGCCATCAGTGAGTCGTCGGTTTCACGGGGGGCGAATTCACCCCTCCACTTT CAISESSVSRGANSPLHF
17 TRBJ2-7 - TRBV5-5 - TGTGCCAGCAGCTTGGTAGTCGCGGGGGCAGTGGTGAACGAGCAGTACTTC CASSLVVAGAVVNEQYF
14 TRBJ1-5 TRBD1 TRBV30 - TGTGCCTGGAAGGGGACAGGAAGCAATCAGCCCCAGCATTTT CAWKGTGSNQPQHF
13 TRBJ2-1 - TRBV2 once TGTGCCAGCAGTCGGACTACGATAGGTGAGCAGTTCTTC CASSRTTIGEQFF
14 TRBJ1-4 - TRBV3-1/TRBV3-2 - TGTGCCAGTCGGCGGGGGCTTACTAATGAAAAACTGTTTTTT CASRRGLTNEKLFF
16 TRBJ1-3 - TRBV7-9 - TGTGCCAGCAGCTCCTATTCTGCGGACTCTGGAAACACCATATATTTT CASSSYSADSGNTIYF
15 TRBJ2-7 - TRBV15 few TGTGCCACCAGCAGAGCGCGAGAGGGGGGGTACGAGCAGTACTTC CATSRAREGGYEQYF
18 TRBJ1-2 TRBD1 TRBV4-3 once TGCGCCAGCAGCCAAGATCTTGGTGGGAACAGGGGATACGGTGGCTACACCTTC CASSQDLGGNRGYGGYTF
17 TRBJ2-2 TRBD2 TRBV7-8 - TGTGCCAGCAGCTTCGGACTAGCGAACGCGAACACCGGGGAGCTGTTTTTT CASSFGLANANTGELFF
12 TRBJ1-6 - TRBV30 few TGTGCCTGCGCGGGAGGGCAATCACCCCTCCACTTT CACAGGQSPLHF
12 TRBJ2-1 - TRBV9 - TGTGCCAGCCGGGGGGCAGGGAATGAGCAGTTCTTC CASRGAGNEQFF
16 TRBJ1-4 TRBD1 TRBV3-1/TRBV3-2 - TGTGCCAGCAGCCAGATTCAGGGGGTGTCTAATGAAAAACTGTTTTTT CASSQIQGVSNEKLFF
15 TRBJ2-3 - TRBV28 - TGTGCCAGCGCCCCGGCTGGCGGTGGGTCAGATACGCAGTATTTT CASAPAGGGSDTQYF
15 TRBJ2-3 TRBD2 TRBV9 - TGTGCCAGCAGCGTGGGCGGGGGGATCACAGATACGCAGTATTTT CASSVGGGITDTQYF
12 TRBJ2-2 - TRBV28 - TGTGCCAGCGGTCAAGGGGCCGGGGAGCTGTTTTTT CASGQGAGELFF
15 TRBJ1-6 - TRBV6-5 once TGTGCCAGCAGACCCGACAGAATCTATAATTCACCCCTCCACTTT CASRPDRIYNSPLHF
16 TRBJ1-2 TRBD1 TRBV24-1 - TGTGCCACCAGTGATCCCCGACAGGGAGAAAACTATGGCTACACCTTC CATSDPRQGENYGYTF
16 TRBJ1-6 - TRBV11-2 - TGTGCCAGCAGCTTAGGTCGGGGGAGATATAATTCACCCCTCCACTTT CASSLGRGRYNSPLHF
15 TRBJ1-5 TRBD1 TRBV12-5 - TGTGCTAGTGGTTTGGTACAGGGGAACAATCAGCCCCAGCATTTT CASGLVQGNNQPQHF
11 TRBJ1-2 - TRBV20-1 - TGCAGTGCTAAACAGGGTAATGGCTACACCTTC CSAKQGNGYTF
12 TRBJ2-1 - TRBV7-9 - TGTGCCAGCAGCTTAGGGAGGGATGAGCAGTTCTTC CASSLGRDEQFF
14 TRBJ1-6 TRBD1 TRBV30 once TGTGCCTGGGGGGGGGACAGGTATAATTCACCCCTCCACTTT CAWGGDRYNSPLHF
14 TRBJ2-7 TRBD2 TRBV7-3 - TGTGCCAGCTCTGGGGGGGACTGGTCCTACGAGCAGTACTTC CASSGGDWSYEQYF
15 TRBJ2-3 - TRBV14 - TGTGCCAGCAGCCAAGGGTGGGGACTGGCAGATACGCAGTATTTT CASSQGWGLADTQYF
16 TRBJ2-7 - TRBV27 - TGTGCCAGCAGTACCCCGTTGCAGGGGAAGGCCTACGAGCAGTACTTC CASSTPLQGKAYEQYF
15 TRBJ2-4 TRBD1 TRBV5-6 - TGTGCCAGCAGCCCCGGGACAGGGGCCCGTCACATTCAGTACTTC CASSPGTGARHIQYF
15 TRBJ1-2 TRBD1 TRBV24-1 - TGTGCCACCAGTGCGACGGACAGGGGGGTTGATGGCTACACCTTC CATSATDRGVDGYTF
16 TRBJ1-2 - TRBV18 - TGTGCCAGCTCACCACCTTCAAGAAATAGCGCTGATGGCTACACCTTC CASSPPSRNSADGYTF
14 TRBJ2-7 - TRBV5-6 few TGTGCCAGCAGCTTGGTGCAAGAACATTACGAGCAGTACTTC CASSLVQEHYEQYF
14 TRBJ1-3 - TRBV28 - TGTGCCAGCAACCGGGTCGCTAAGGGGAACACCATATATTTT CASNRVAKGNTIYF
16 TRBJ2-1 TRBD1 TRBV29-1 - TGCAGCGTTGAAGGTCGCGACAGGGGGTTCTACAATGAGCAGTTCTTC CSVEGRDRGFYNEQFF
16 TRBJ2-2 TRBD1 TRBV5-1 - TGCGCCAGCAGCTTGGTTGGACAGGGGTACACCGGGGAGCTGTTTTTT CASSLVGQGYTGELFF
13 TRBJ1-2 - TRBV6-2/TRBV6-3 few TGTGCCAGCAGTTATGGGGAGTCCTATGGCTACACCTTC CASSYGESYGYTF
16 TRBJ1-4 - TRBV5-6 - TGTGCCAGCAGCGGGGATTCAGGGCAAGTTGCGGAAAAACTGTTTTTT CASSGDSGQVAEKLFF
13 TRBJ2-7 - TRBV10-3 - TGTGCCATCAGTGAGGGGGTCACAGGGGAGGTGAACTTC CAISEGVTGEVNF
14 TRBJ1-6 - TRBV27 - TGTGCCAGCAGTTTAAGAGGGTCGTATTCACCCCTCCACTTT CASSLRGSYSPLHF
15 TRBJ1-2 TRBD1 TRBV27 - TGTGCCAGCAGTTCCCCGGGACAGGGACACTATGGCTACACCTTC CASSSPGQGHYGYTF
14 TRBJ1-2 - TRBV6-5 - TGTGCCAGCAGCCCCAGGGGCTTCAACTATGGCTACACCTTC CASSPRGFNYGYTF